Sequencing of this T cell receptor beta chain was carried out in a study of CD8 T cells in ankylosing spondylitis. There are many counts of this clonotype. Its antigen is undetermined. Study-wide findings and caveats: As for the disease-linked clones, they showed a CD8+ phenotype and occurred at relatively low frequencies in peripheral blood. Both synovial fluid and blood in reactive arthritis had previously been reported to carry some motif variants. Significant enrichment of disease-linked clones was reported in matched ankylosing spondylitis synovial fluid. In ankylosing spondylitis blood, a motif of 7 to 9 highly homologous TCR beta variants appeared characteristic.

This CDR3 comprises 12 residues. With 3 bases removed from V and 8 bases from J, the gap between germline ends came to 9 bases. 5'-RACE, quantitative and with molecular barcodes, yielded the TCR beta libraries. TCRdb reprocessed the 5' RACE reads via MiXCR and lists one record per CDR3 protein. This sample has about 540,000 distinct CDR3 sequences, with about 13% found just once. The genes are TRBV12-3 or TRBV12-4 and TRBJ2-3; perhaps D is TRBD1 or TRBD2 (5 bases each). The specimen was blood, either unsorted or a sorted T cell fraction (not recorded which). The sequence derives from a male donor with ankylosing spondylitis. The DNA for the CDR3 is TGTGCCAGCAGTTTGGGGACGGGTACGCAGTATTTT. Protein: CASSLGTGTQYF.